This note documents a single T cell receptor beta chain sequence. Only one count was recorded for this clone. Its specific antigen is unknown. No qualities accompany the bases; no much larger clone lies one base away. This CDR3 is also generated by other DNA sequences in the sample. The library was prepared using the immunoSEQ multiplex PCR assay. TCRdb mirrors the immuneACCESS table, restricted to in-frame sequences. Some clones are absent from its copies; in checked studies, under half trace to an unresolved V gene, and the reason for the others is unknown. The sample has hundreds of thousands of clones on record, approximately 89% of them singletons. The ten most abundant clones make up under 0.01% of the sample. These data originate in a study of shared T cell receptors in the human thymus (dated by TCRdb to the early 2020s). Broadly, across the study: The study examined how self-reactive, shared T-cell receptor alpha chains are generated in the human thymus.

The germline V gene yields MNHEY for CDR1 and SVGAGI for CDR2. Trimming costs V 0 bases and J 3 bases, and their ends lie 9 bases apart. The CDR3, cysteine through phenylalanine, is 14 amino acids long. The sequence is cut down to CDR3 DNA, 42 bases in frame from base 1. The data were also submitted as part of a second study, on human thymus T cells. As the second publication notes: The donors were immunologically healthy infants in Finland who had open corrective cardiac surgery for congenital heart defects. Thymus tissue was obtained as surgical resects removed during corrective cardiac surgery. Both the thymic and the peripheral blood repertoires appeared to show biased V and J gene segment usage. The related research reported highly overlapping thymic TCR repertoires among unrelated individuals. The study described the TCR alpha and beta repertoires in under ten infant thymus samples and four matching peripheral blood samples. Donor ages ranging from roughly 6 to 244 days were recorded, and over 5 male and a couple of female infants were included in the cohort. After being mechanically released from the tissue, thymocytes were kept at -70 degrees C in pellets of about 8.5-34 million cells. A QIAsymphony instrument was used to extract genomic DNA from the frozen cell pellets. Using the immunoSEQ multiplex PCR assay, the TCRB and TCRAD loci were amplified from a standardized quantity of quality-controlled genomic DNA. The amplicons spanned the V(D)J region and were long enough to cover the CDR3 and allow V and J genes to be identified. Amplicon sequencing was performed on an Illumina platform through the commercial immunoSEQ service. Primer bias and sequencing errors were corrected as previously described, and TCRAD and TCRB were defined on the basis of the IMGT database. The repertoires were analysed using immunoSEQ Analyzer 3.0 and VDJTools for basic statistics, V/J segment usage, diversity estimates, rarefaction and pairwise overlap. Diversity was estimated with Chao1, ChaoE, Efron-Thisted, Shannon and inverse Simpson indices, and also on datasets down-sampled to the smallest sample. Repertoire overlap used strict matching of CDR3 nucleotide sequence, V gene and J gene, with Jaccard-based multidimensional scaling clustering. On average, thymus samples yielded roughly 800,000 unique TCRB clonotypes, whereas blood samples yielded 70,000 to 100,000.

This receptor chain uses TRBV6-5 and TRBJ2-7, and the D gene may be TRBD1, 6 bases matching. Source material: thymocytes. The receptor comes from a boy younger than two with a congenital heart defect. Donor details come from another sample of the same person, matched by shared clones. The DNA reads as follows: TGTGCCAGCAGTTACTCGAGGGGGAGCTACGAGCAGTACTTC. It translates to CASSYSRGSYEQYF.